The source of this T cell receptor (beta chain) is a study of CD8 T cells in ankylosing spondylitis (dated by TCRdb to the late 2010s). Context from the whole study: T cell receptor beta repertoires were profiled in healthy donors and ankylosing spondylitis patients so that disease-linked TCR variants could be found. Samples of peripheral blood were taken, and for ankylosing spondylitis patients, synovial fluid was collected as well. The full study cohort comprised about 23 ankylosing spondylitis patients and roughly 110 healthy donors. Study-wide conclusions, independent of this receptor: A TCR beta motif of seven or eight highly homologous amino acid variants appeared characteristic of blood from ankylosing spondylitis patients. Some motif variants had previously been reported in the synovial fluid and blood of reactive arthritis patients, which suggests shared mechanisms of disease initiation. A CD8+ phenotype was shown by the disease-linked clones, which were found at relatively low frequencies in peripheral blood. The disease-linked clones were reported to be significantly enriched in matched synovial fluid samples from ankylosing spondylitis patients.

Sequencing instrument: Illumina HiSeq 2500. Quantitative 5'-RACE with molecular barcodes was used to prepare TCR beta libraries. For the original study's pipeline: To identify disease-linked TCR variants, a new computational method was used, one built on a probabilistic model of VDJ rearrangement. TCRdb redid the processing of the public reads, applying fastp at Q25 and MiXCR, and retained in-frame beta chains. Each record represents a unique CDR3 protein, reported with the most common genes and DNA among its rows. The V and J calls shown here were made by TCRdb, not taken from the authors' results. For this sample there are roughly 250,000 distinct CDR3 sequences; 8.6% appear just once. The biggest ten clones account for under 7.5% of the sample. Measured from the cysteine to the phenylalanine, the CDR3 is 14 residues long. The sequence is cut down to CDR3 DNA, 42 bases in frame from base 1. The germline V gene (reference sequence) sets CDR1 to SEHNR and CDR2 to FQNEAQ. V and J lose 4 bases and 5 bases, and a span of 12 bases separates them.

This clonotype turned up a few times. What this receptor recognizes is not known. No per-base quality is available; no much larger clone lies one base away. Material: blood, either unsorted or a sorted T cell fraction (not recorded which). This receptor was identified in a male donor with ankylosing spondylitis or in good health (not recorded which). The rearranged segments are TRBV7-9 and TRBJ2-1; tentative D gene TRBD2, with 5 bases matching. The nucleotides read TGTGCCAGCAGCTCTAGCTGGGGAGACAATGAGCAGTTCTTC. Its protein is CASSSSWGDNEQFF.